This TCR beta chain was obtained from a study of blood T cell repertoires in COVID-19. Study at large: The study drew acute and convalescent COVID-19 samples from the United States, Italy and Spain.

Only a few counts were recorded for this clone. In the source study's methods: Amplified reference gene primers provided the basis for estimating nucleated cell counts. Sequencing used immunoSEQ multiplex PCR; TCRdb keeps in-frame clones, though not all of them. Clonal size and the V and J genes are those of that table, whereas D and trimming came from the DNA. Among 430,000 or so clones, around nine tenths were seen once, and the ten largest hold roughly 1.9%. Participants came from some 26 US areas, aged about 18 to 89 years. In assigning cohorts, the study relied on participant-reported clinical history. CDR1 and CDR2 (germline): LNHDA, SQIVND (reference sequence). The germline V and J ends were trimmed by 3 bases and 0 bases, with 9 bases remaining between them. The CDR3 runs to 15 residues.

This TCR derives from a woman between 40 and 55 years old who had recovered from COVID-19. The chain employs TRBV19 and TRBJ1-3; a weak D match, TRBD1 (5 bases). Sequenced sample: PBMCs or T cells enriched from blood (not recorded which). CDR3 sequence: CASSISRVSGNTIYF. DNA of the CDR3: TGTGCCAGTAGTATCAGCAGGGTCTCTGGAAACACCATATATTTT.